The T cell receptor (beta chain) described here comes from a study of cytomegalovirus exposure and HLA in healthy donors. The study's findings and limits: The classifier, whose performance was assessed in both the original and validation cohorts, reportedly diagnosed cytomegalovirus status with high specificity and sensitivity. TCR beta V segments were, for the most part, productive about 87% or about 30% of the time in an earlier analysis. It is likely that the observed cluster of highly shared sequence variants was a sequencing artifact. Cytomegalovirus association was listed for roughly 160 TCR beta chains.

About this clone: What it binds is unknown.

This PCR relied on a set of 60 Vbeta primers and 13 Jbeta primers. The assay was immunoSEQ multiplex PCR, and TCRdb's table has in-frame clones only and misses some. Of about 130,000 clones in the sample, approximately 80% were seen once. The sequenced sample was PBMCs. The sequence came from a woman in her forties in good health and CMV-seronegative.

The CDR3 DNA follows: TGTGCCAGCGCCGGGGCTAGCGGTAATGAGCAGTTCTTC. Its translation is CASAGASGNEQFF. The chain links TRBV27 to TRBJ2-1; TRBD2 aligns across 7 bases. CDR1 and CDR2 (germline): MNHEY, SMNVEV (reference sequence). The junction had 8 bases not matched to a gene; V was cut back by 8 bases and J by 7 bases. The CDR3 length is 13 residues.